The 25 T cell receptor beta chains presented below share a single source sample, sequenced in a study of blood T cell repertoires in COVID-19. Method: immunoSEQ multiplex PCR; TCRdb's copy keeps in-frame clones and lacks some. This table has some 230,000 clones, roughly 83% appearing once. Sequenced input: peripheral blood. These receptors all come from a woman aged 45-60 years with acute or convalescent COVID-19.

The chain carries TRBV30 and TRBJ2-5, with 8 nucleotides matching TRBD1. Germline values: CDR1 GTSNPN, CDR2 SVGIG (reference sequence). There are 15 residues in the CDR3. V shed 5 bases, J shed 1 base, and the junction held 9 bases outside the gene matches. CDR3 coding DNA: TGTGCCTGGGCCCCCCTACAGGGGGTCCAAGAGACCCAGTACTTC. This translates into CAWAPLQGVQETQYF.

The rearrangement joins TRBV2 to TRBJ1-2; TRBD1 agrees at 7 bases. The CDR3 length is 13 residues. Per germline, CDR1 SNHLY and CDR2 FYNNEI. V shed 3 bases and J 10 bases; nucleotides not matched to a gene: 8. CDR3 nucleotides: TGTGCCAGCAGTGACAGGGGGATCTCCTTCTACACCTTC. It is translated as CASSDRGISFYTF.

The rearrangement links TRBV28 to TRBJ2-3; D might be TRBD2 (6 bases). Germline-derived CDR1 and CDR2 are MDHEN and SYDVKM. Trimming left V 2 bases short and J 4 bases short, with 7 bases between. This CDR3 is built from 13 residues. Here the CDR3 reads CASSLPGADTQYF. The DNA for the CDR3 is TGTGCCAGCAGTTTACCGGGGGCAGATACGCAGTATTTT.

The chain is built from TRBV27 and TRBJ2-1; TRBD1 aligns across 8 bases. From germline, CDR1 is MNHEY and CDR2 SMNVEV (reference sequence). Losses at the gene ends were 8 bases for V and 9 bases for J; bases not matched to a gene: 18. This CDR3 comprises 16 residues. The DNA for the CDR3 is TGTGCCAGCTCCGCCCGGTCGGCAGGGGGCTTGGGTGAGCAGTTCTTC. Translation gives CASSARSAGGLGEQFF.

CDR3 loop: CASSQGGSYYEQYF. The CDR3 DNA follows: TGTGCCAGCAGCCAAGGAGGAAGCTATTACGAGCAGTACTTC. The chain uses TRBV3-1 (or the pseudogene TRBV3-2) and TRBJ2-7; D unclear. Germline loops: CDR1 LGHDT, CDR2 YNNKEL (reference sequence). Deletions cut 1 base from V and 4 bases from J, with 11 bases between. The CDR3 consists of 14 residues.

The genes are TRBV5-1 and TRBJ2-1; 8 nucleotides line up with TRBD2. The length of the CDR3 is 15 residues. The germline V gene has CDR1 SGHRS and CDR2 YFSETQ. V lost 4 bases to trimming and J lost 7 bases; unmatched junction nucleotides: 10. The CDR3 DNA sequence: TGCGCCAGCAGCCAACCCGGGACTAGTCTTAATGAGCAGTTCTTC. Its translation: CASSQPGTSLNEQFF.

CDR3 DNA: TGTGCCAGCAGTCCACTAAAGGGGGCGAGTCTAACTAATGAAAAACTGTTTTTT. Amino acid sequence: CASSPLKGASLTNEKLFF. The chain recombines TRBV27 with TRBJ1-4, with 7 bases matching TRBD1. Germline CDR1 and CDR2: MNHEY and SMNVEV (reference sequence). This CDR3 spans 18 amino acids. V dropped 5 bases and J dropped 1; count of bases not matched to a gene: 13.

The rearrangement links TRBV11-2 to TRBJ2-7, with 11 bases that match TRBD2. Germline V gene sequence: CDR1 SGHAT, CDR2 FQNNGV. The length of the CDR3 is 15 residues. The V segment lost 2 bases and the J segment 4 bases; nucleotides outside the gene matches: 4. DNA of the CDR3: TGTGCCAGCAGCTTATCCGCTAGCGGGAGGTACGAGCAGTACTTC. Its translation: CASSLSASGRYEQYF.

This clone has only a few counts. The chain combines TRBV29-1 with TRBJ1-1, with D maybe TRBD1 (5 bases). The CDR3 length is 14 residues. The V gene's germline CDR1 is SQVTM and CDR2 ANQGSEA. V shed 4 bases and J shed 6 bases, with 18 bases lying between them. As DNA, the CDR3 is TGCAGCGTTGGGGGGAGGGCCTGGGGCGCTGAAGCTTTCTTT. Amino acid sequence: CSVGGRAWGAEAFF.

This clone has only one observation. The rearrangement joins TRBV28 to TRBJ2-2, with D possibly being TRBD1 (5 bases). Per germline, CDR1 MDHEN and CDR2 SYDVKM. V lost 1 base and J 5 bases, leaving 11 bases between the germline ends. The CDR3 is 15 residues long. The CDR3 sequence is CASSLSQGGTGELFF. For the CDR3, the DNA is TGTGCCAGCAGTTTATCCCAGGGTGGGACCGGGGAGCTGTTTTTT.

The chain has TRBV5-1 and TRBJ2-5, with 14 positions matching TRBD2. In germline, CDR1 is SGHRS, CDR2 YFSETQ. The CDR3 consists of 14 residues. After removal of 7 bases from V and 5 bases from J, the junction contained 4 bases not matched to a gene. Written as DNA, the CDR3 is TGCGCCAGCGGGACTAGCGGGGGCGGCGAGACCCAGTACTTC. The encoded protein is CASGTSGGGETQYF.

V and J are TRBV9 and TRBJ2-7; 7 bases map to TRBD2. The ends lost 4 bases at V and 6 bases at J; junction bases unmatched: 10. The CDR3 length is 14 residues. CDR1 and CDR2 from the germline V gene are SGDLS and YYNGEE. DNA for the CDR3: TGTGCCAGCAGCCCCGGGACTAAAATAGGCGAGCAGTACTTC. This encodes CASSPGTKIGEQYF.

V usage is TRBV7-5 and J usage is TRBJ2-5; TRBD2, the D gene given by the table, was not confirmed from the DNA. TRBV7-5 is tagged as a pseudogene. The CDR3 loop spans 16 amino acids. CDR3 coding DNA: TGTGTCAGAAGCTCCCTTGAACCGGGACTAGAAGAGACCCAGTACTTC. It is translated as CVRSSLEPGLEETQYF.

This chain uses TRBV24-1 with TRBJ2-7; weak D call: TRBD1 (5 bases). Germline loops: CDR1 KGHDR, CDR2 SFDVKD. V was pared by 6 bases and J by 7 bases, with 18 bases between. The CDR3 sequence is 14 residues long. CDR3 coding DNA: TGTGCCACCAGTCGGTCAGGGTCATCGGGTGAGCAGTACTTC. Its protein is CATSRSGSSGEQYF.

V gene TRBV5-4 combines with J gene TRBJ2-1; 8 bases align to TRBD1. Trimming took 4 bases from V and 2 from J; bases not matched to a gene: 5. The CDR3 covers 15 residues. Germline V gene lookup returns CDR1 SGHNT and CDR2 YYREEE (reference sequence). The CDR3 reads CASSRTGQAYNEQFF. Here the CDR3 DNA reads TGTGCCAGCAGCCGAACGGGACAGGCCTACAATGAGCAGTTCTTC.

This chain links TRBV5-1 with TRBJ1-6; maybe TRBD1 (6 bases). Germline V gene data show CDR1 as SGHRS and CDR2 as YFSETQ. The CDR3 is 15 amino acids. Trimming removed 0 bases from V and 5 bases from J, with 9 bases in between. The CDR3 nucleotides are TGCGCCAGCAGCTTGGGACAGGCAAATAATTCACCCCTCCACTTT. As protein: CASSLGQANNSPLHF.

The chain employs TRBV5-1 and TRBJ2-3; TRBD1 matches 9 bases. The trim removed 4 bases at V and 5 bases at J, leaving 8 bases unmatched. The CDR3 spans 15 residues. Germline CDR1 reads SGHRS; CDR2 reads YFSETQ. CDR3 region: CASSPSGTGIDTQYF. DNA for the CDR3: TGCGCCAGCAGCCCTTCCGGGACAGGGATAGATACGCAGTATTTT.

The J gene is TRBJ2-1, the V gene TRBV18, with TRBD2 matching over 10 bases. Germline-derived CDR1 and CDR2 are KGHSH and LQKENI. CDR3 length: 15 residues. V lost 5 bases to trimming and J lost 4 bases; unmatched junction nucleotides: 5. CDR3 sequence: CASSVSSGSYNEQFF. The CDR3 nucleotides read TGTGCCAGCTCAGTTTCTAGCGGGAGTTACAATGAGCAGTTCTTC.

The chain carries TRBV9 and TRBJ1-1; D is unclear. The V gene's germline CDR1 is SGDLS and CDR2 YYNGEE. The CDR3 has 13 residues. Trimming took off 4 bases at V and 0 bases at J, with 7 bases between the two ends. The CDR3 coding sequence is TGTGCCAGCAGCCCTCTTATGAACACTGAAGCTTTCTTT. Protein product: CASSPLMNTEAFF.

V gene TRBV7-8 combines with J gene TRBJ1-6, with D possibly TRBD1 on 6 matching bases. Trimming removed 1 base from V and 13 bases from J, with 17 bases in between. Germline-derived CDR1 and CDR2 are SGHVS and FQNEAQ. This CDR3 has 15 residues. CDR3: CASSLGLGRGPPLHF. DNA for the CDR3: TGTGCCAGCAGCTTAGGATTGGGCAGGGGTCCCCCCCTCCACTTT.

V usage is TRBV5-5 and J usage is TRBJ1-6; TRBD1 is a possible D gene (6 bases). Trimming shortened V by 2 bases and J by 9 bases, and 15 bases separated the two germline ends. This CDR3 is built from 15 residues. Germline CDR1 and CDR2: SGHKS and YYEKEE (reference sequence). The CDR3 region has the DNA TGTGCCAGCAGCTTCCCCACAGGGTCGGGTTCACCCCTCCACTTT. This codes for CASSFPTGSGSPLHF.

The chain combines TRBV19 with TRBJ1-6; D is uncertain. Per the germline V gene, CDR1 is LNHDA and CDR2 is SQIVND (reference sequence). Deletions cut 1 base from V and 5 bases from J, with 6 bases between. This CDR3 is 14 amino acids long. CDR3 region: CASSIVGDNSPLHF. CDR3 DNA: TGTGCCAGTAGTATAGTCGGGGATAATTCACCCCTCCACTTT.

About this clone itself: One junction end does not reproduce the germline sequence, and a read error may be involved. This chain connects TRBV7-9 to TRBJ1-4, with TRBD1 matching 9 bases. Germline V CDR1 and CDR2: SEHNR, FQNEAQ (reference sequence). The CDR3 extends over 15 amino acids. CDR3 sequence reads: CASRLGGTGNEKLFF. CDR3 in DNA: TGTGCCAGCAGATTAGGCGGGACAGGGAATGAAAAACTGTTTTTT.

DNA of the CDR3: TGCGCCAGCAGCTTGGGGTCGACAGGGAACACCGGGGAGCTGTTTTTT. This codes for CASSLGSTGNTGELFF. The gene calls are TRBV5-1 and TRBJ2-2; D might be TRBD1 (6 bases). Germline-derived CDR1 and CDR2 are SGHRS and YFSETQ. CDR3 length: 16 amino acids. Trimming pared 0 bases from V and 1 base from J, leaving 10 bases between. The entire variable domain, with the rest obtained from reference TRBV5-1 and TRBJ2-2, is as follows: KAGVTQTPRYLIKTRGQQVTLSCSPISGHRSVSWYQQTPGQGLQFLFEYFSETQRNKGNFPGRFSGRQFSNSRSEMNVSTLELGDSALYLCASSLGSTGNTGELFFGEGSRLTVL.

The chain links TRBV19 to TRBJ1-1; D gene uncertain. This CDR3 has 14 amino acids. Trimming left V 4 bases short and J 4 bases short, with 13 bases between. The V gene's germline CDR1 is LNHDA and CDR2 SQIVND (reference sequence). The CDR3 here is CASSNSGMGTEAFF. CDR3 nucleotides: TGTGCCAGTAGTAACTCCGGGATGGGCACTGAAGCTTTCTTT.